This passage covers 20 T cell receptor beta chains from one sample sequenced in a study of blood T cells in healthy people across ages. PCR was performed a second time for roughly 6 to 12 cycles using a sample-barcoded 5' primer and a J-beta primer mix. One entry per CDR3 protein, called by TCRdb with MiXCR from the 5' RACE reads. This repertoire shows approximately 780,000 distinct CDR3 sequences, 25% to 30% found once; its top ten account for less than 3.5%. These records were also assigned to another study, of T cells of mothers and their children.

What was sequenced was blood. The receptors derive from a boy aged 5 to 17 in good health.

V gene TRBV21-1 combines with J gene TRBJ1-1; whether TRBD1, the table's D call, matches the DNA was not checked. TRBV21-1 is a recognized pseudogene. This CDR3 comprises 18 residues. Written as DNA, the CDR3 is TGTGCCAGCAGCAAAGCAACAGGGATAAGGTGGGTGAACACTGAAGCTTTCTTT. It translates to CASSKATGIRWVNTEAFF.

In nucleotides, the CDR3 is TGCGCCAGCGGCCCGGGGGACGGTCTAGAGACCCAGTACTTC. Residues: CASGPGDGLETQYF. The V and J genes are TRBV5-1 and TRBJ2-5; D possibly corresponds to TRBD2 (6 bases). V was shortened by 7 bases and J by 4 bases, with 17 bases between the two germline ends. This CDR3 comprises 14 residues. Germline lookup yields CDR1 SGHRS and CDR2 YFSETQ.

This clonotype was recorded a few times. The chain recombines TRBV15 with TRBJ2-3, with 10 bases fitting TRBD1. Germline CDR1 reads LNHNV; CDR2 reads YYDKDF (reference sequence). The CDR3 is made up of 18 amino acids. V shed 3 bases and J 0 bases; nucleotides not matched to a gene: 9. CDR3 bases: TGTGCCACCAGCAGCGACAGGGGGCGCGTCCTTAGCACAGATACGCAGTATTTT. Its protein is CATSSDRGRVLSTDTQYF.

This clonotype came up a few times. The chain combines TRBV20-1 with TRBJ2-3; 9 bases line up with TRBD2. Germline values: CDR1 DFQATT, CDR2 SNEGSKA (reference sequence). CDR3 length: 16 amino acids. V gave up 3 bases and J gave up 1 base; unmatched junction bases: 8. The CDR3 is CSASVSGGWGTDTQYF. In DNA form, the CDR3 reads TGCAGTGCTAGTGTTAGCGGGGGTTGGGGCACAGATACGCAGTATTTT.

This clonotype was seen only a few times. This chain joins TRBV6-5 and TRBJ1-4; 9 nucleotides line up with TRBD1. With V trimmed by 6 bases and J by 6 bases, 8 bases remained unmatched. Germline V lookup: CDR1 MNHEY, CDR2 SVGAGI. CDR3 size: 15 residues. The CDR3, as DNA: TGTGCCAGCAGCCCTACAGGGGGCTTGGATGAAAAACTGTTTTTT. Its translation: CASSPTGGLDEKLFF.

The chain employs TRBV5-1 and TRBJ2-3, with D possibly matching TRBD1 (6 bases). Per the germline V gene, CDR1 is SGHRS and CDR2 is YFSETQ. Trimming shortened V by 0 bases and J by 5 bases, and 16 bases separated the two germline ends. The CDR3 length is 16 residues. CDR3 sequence: CASSLASRGRGDTQYF. In DNA, the CDR3 is TGCGCCAGCAGCTTGGCCAGCAGGGGAAGGGGAGATACGCAGTATTTT.

This clonotype has just a few counts. The J gene is TRBJ2-5, the V gene TRBV6-5, with 8 bases matching TRBD2. The J call is doubtful: the DNA matches TRBJ2-7 better. This CDR3 is built from 15 residues. CDR1 MNHEY and CDR2 SVGAGI come from the germline V gene. The CDR3 loop is CASSYSPGLAGEQYF. Written as DNA, the CDR3 is TGTGCCAGCAGTTACTCGCCCGGACTAGCTGGCGAGCAGTACTTC.

The chain links TRBV3-1 to TRBJ1-4; 10 nucleotides line up with TRBD1. The germline gives CDR1 LGHDT, CDR2 YNNKEL (reference sequence). V dropped 4 bases and J dropped 8; count of bases not matched to a gene: 13. The CDR3 is 17 amino acids. For the CDR3, the DNA is TGTGCCAGCAGCCTCTCCGCTGGGACAGGGGAATACGAAAAACTGTTTTTT. This encodes CASSLSAGTGEYEKLFF.

A few counts support this clonotype. Since no conserved phenylalanine or tryptophan closes the CDR3, a read error is the likely cause. The chain recombines TRBV3-1 with TRBJ2-4; D might be TRBD1 (6 bases). V gave up 4 bases and J gave up 8 bases, with 15 bases separating them. Germline values: CDR1 LGHDT, CDR2 YNNKEL (reference sequence). The CDR3 runs 14 residues. The CDR3 reads CASSRGQFQDIQYL. In DNA, the CDR3 is TGTGCCAGCAGCCGAGGACAGTTTCAGGACATTCAGTACCTC.

Only a few counts were recorded for this clonotype. The rearrangement uses TRBV7-9 and TRBJ2-3; 11 nucleotides align to TRBD2. The CDR3 consists of 18 residues. The V gene end was trimmed by 3 bases and the J gene end by 6 bases; junction bases not matched to a gene: 14. Per the germline V gene, CDR1 is SEHNR and CDR2 is FQNEAQ (reference sequence). CDR3: CASSLGATSGGPWDTQYF. In nucleotides, the CDR3 is TGTGCCAGCAGCTTGGGGGCAACTAGCGGGGGCCCCTGGGATACGCAGTATTTT.

The CDR3 loop is CASSQVGRATNEKLFF. CDR3 nucleotides: TGCGCCAGCAGCCAAGTTGGGAGAGCAACTAATGAAAAACTGTTTTTT. The chain links TRBV4-1 to TRBJ1-4; no firm D call. Per germline, CDR1 MGHRA and CDR2 YSYEKL. Trimming removed 1 base at V and 0 bases at J, with 9 bases between. The CDR3 extends over 16 amino acids.

This clonotype came up a few times. The V call is TRBV4-1, the J call TRBJ2-3; the D is unclear. The CDR3 consists of 13 residues. V lost 5 bases to trimming and J lost 1 base, with 7 bases between them. Germline values: CDR1 MGHRA, CDR2 YSYEKL. CDR3 in DNA: TGCGCCAGCAGCGCGCACGGCACAGATACGCAGTATTTT. Translated: CASSAHGTDTQYF.

This clonotype was seen more than once but under ten times. The V and J genes are TRBV6-1 and TRBJ2-5; no clear D gene. The DNA end favors TRBJ2-1, so the J call may be wrong. The length of the CDR3 is 15 residues. The germline gives CDR1 MNHNS, CDR2 SASEGT. The CDR3 bases are TGTGCCAGCACCCCGTTTAGTCAAAACCGAGATGAGCAGTTCTTC. Translation: CASTPFSQNRDEQFF.

The chain recombines TRBV14 with TRBJ1-1; 7 bases fit TRBD1. Trimming removed 3 bases from V and 5 bases from J; junction bases left unmatched: 12. Germline V CDR1 and CDR2: SGHDN, FVKESK. CDR3 length: 16 residues. CDR3 protein: CASSHRWGRGGTEAFF. The CDR3 DNA reads as TGTGCCAGCAGCCACCGCTGGGGCAGGGGGGGGACTGAAGCTTTCTTT. The complete variable domain, with remaining parts taken from reference TRBV14 and TRBJ1-1, reads EAGVTQFPSHSVIEKGQTVTLRCDPISGHDNLYWYRRVMGKEIKFLLHFVKESKQDESGMPNNRFLAERTGGTYSTLKVQPAELEDSGVYFCASSHRWGRGGTEAFFGQGTRLTVV.

This clonotype was counted between two and nine times. The chain has TRBV6-6 and TRBJ1-3; unclear D gene. The germline CDR1 and CDR2 sequences are MNHNY and SVGAGI (reference sequence). V lost 5 bases and J 2 bases, leaving 16 bases between the germline ends. The CDR3 loop spans 16 amino acids. The CDR3 sequence is CASSPLASEPGNTIYF. As DNA, the CDR3 is TGTGCCAGCAGTCCCCTCGCAAGTGAACCTGGAAACACCATATATTTT.

This sequence joins TRBV12-3 or TRBV12-4 and TRBJ2-1, with 11 nucleotides matching TRBD2. This CDR3 contains 16 residues. V shed 6 bases, J shed 4 bases, and the junction held 8 bases outside the gene matches. CDR3 sequence reads: CASSQGTSGPYNEQFF. The CDR3 DNA follows: TGTGCCAGCAGCCAGGGGACTAGCGGACCTTACAATGAGCAGTTCTTC.

The genes are TRBV15 and TRBJ1-2; D call uncertain. Trimming shortened V by 5 bases and J by 0 bases, and 10 bases separated the two germline ends. Germline CDR1 is LNHNV and CDR2 is YYDKDF (reference sequence). The CDR3 has 14 residues. The CDR3 loop is CATSDLRANYGYTF. The CDR3 bases are TGTGCCACCAGCGACCTCCGCGCTAACTATGGCTACACCTTC.

DNA for the CDR3: TGTGCCAGCATGCGAGGCGGGGCGGGGGGGGTCAATGAGCAGTTCTTC. This translates into CASMRGGAGGVNEQFF. The chain joins TRBV6-1 to TRBJ2-1; 9 bases map to TRBD2. V trimming: 7 bases; J trimming: 6 bases; junction bases outside the gene matches: 13. CDR1 MNHNS and CDR2 SASEGT come from the germline V gene. This CDR3 has 16 residues.

This clonotype was seen many times. The chain links TRBV3-1 to TRBJ1-4, with unresolved D. Germline CDR1 LGHDT, CDR2 YNNKEL (reference sequence). The CDR3 is 14 residues long. Trimming shortened V by 4 bases and J by 0 bases, and 6 bases separated the two germline ends. CDR3 in amino acids: CASSPVATNEKLFF. CDR3 nucleotide sequence: TGTGCCAGCAGCCCGGTTGCAACTAATGAAAAACTGTTTTTT.

The chain is built from TRBV6-5 and TRBJ2-1; TRBD1 matches at 10 bases. The trim removed 8 bases at V and 9 bases at J, leaving 4 bases unmatched. From germline, CDR1 is MNHEY and CDR2 SVGAGI. The CDR3 length is 12 residues. CDR3: CASARTGGEQFF. CDR3 nucleotides: TGTGCCAGCGCACGGACAGGGGGTGAGCAGTTCTTC.